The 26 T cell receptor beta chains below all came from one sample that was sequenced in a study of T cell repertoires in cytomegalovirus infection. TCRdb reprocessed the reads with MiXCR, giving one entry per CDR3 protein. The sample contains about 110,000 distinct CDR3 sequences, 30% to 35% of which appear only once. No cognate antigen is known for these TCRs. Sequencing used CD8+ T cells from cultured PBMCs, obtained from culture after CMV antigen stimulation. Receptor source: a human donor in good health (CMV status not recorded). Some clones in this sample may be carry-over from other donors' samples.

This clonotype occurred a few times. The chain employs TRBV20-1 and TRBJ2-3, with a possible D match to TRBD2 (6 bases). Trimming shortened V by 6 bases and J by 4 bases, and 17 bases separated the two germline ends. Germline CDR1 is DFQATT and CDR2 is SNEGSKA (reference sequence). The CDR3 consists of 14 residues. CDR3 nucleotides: TGCAGTGCGTCGGGACTTCAAATCCCAGATACGCAGTATTTT. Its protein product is CSASGLQIPDTQYF.

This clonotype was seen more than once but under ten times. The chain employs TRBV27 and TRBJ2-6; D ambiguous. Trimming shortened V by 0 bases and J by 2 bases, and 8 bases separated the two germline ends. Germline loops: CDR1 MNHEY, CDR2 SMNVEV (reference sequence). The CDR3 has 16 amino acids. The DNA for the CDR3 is TGTGCCAGCAGTTTATCGGTCGGTGCTGGGGCCAACGTCCTGACTTTC. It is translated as CASSLSVGAGANVLTF. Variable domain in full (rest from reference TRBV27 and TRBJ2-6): EAQVTQNPRYLITVTGKKLTVTCSQNMNHEYMSWYRQDPGLGLRQIYYSMNVEVTDKGDVPEGYKVSRKEKRNFPLILESPSPNQTSLYFCASSLSVGAGANVLTFGAGSRLTVL.

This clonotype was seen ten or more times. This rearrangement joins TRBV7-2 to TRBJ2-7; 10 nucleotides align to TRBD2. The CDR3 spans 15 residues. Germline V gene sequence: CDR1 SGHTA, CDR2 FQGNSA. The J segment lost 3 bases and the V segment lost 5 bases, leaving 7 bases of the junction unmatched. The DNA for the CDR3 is TGTGCCAGCAGCCCTTTAGCGGGGGGACTCTACGAGCAGTACTTC. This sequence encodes CASSPLAGGLYEQYF.

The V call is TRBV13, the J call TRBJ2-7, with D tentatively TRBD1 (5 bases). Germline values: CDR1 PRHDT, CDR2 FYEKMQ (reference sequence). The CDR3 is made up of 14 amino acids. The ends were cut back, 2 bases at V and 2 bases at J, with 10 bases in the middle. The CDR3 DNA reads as TGTGCCAGCAGCTTATCGGGCAGGGCCTACGAGCAGTACTTC. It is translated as CASSLSGRAYEQYF.

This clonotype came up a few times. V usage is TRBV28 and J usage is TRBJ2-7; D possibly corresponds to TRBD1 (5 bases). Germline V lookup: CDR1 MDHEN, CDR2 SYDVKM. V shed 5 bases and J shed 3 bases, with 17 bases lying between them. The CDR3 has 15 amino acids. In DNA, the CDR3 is TGTGCCAGCAGTGGTATCGGGCTGGGGCACTACGAGCAGTACTTC. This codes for CASSGIGLGHYEQYF.

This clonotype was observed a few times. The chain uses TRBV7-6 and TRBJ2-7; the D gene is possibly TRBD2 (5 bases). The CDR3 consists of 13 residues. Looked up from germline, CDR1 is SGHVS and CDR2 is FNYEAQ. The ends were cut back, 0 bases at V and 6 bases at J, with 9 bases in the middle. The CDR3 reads CASSLAAGSEQYF. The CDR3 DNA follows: TGTGCCAGCAGCTTAGCGGCTGGGAGCGAGCAGTACTTC.

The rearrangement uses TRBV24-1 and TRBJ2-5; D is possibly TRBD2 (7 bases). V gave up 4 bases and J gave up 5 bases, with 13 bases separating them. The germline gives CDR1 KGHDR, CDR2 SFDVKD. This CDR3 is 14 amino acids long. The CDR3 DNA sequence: TGTGCCACCAGTGACTCGGGGGGCGCGGAGACCCAGTACTTC. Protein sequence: CATSDSGGAETQYF.

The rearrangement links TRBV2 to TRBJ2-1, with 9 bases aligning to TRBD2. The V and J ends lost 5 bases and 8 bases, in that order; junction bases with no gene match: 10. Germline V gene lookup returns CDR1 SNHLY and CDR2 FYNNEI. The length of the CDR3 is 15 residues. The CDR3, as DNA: TGTGCCAGCAGTACCACTAGCGGGTGGTGGGATGAGCAGTTCTTC. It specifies CASSTTSGWWDEQFF.

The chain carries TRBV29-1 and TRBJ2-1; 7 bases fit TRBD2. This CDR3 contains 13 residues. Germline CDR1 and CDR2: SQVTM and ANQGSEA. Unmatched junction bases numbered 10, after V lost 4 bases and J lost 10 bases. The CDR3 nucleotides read TGCAGCGTTGCGGCTAGCGGCCCCCCAGAGCAGTTCTTC. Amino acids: CSVAASGPPEQFF.

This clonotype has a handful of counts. The CDR3 spells CASSFQTATNEKLFF. In nucleotides, the CDR3 is TGTGCCAGCAGCTTCCAGACTGCAACTAATGAAAAACTGTTTTTT. The rearrangement links TRBV7-6 to TRBJ1-4, with D hard to call. The V gene's germline CDR1 is SGHVS and CDR2 FNYEAQ. This CDR3 region has 15 residues. V gave up 3 bases and J gave up 0 bases, with 8 bases separating them.

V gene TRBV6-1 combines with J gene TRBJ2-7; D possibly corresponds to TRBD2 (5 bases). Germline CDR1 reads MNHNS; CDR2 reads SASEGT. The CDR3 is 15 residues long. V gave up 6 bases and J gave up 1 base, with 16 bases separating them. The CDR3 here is CASRTTDGRSYEQYF. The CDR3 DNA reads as TGTGCCAGCAGGACTACTGATGGGAGATCCTACGAGCAGTACTTC.

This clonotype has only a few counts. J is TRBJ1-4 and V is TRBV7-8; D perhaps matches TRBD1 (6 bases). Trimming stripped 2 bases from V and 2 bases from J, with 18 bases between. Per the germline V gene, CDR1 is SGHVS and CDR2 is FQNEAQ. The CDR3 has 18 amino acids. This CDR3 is CASSLPPGQPRTNEKLFF. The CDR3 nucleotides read TGTGCCAGCAGCTTACCTCCCGGACAGCCAAGGACTAATGAAAAACTGTTTTTT.

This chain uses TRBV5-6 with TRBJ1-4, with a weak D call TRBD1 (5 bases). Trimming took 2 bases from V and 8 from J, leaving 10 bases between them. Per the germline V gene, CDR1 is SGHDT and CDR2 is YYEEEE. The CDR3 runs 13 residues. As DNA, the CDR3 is TGTGCCAGCAGCTTCGGGGCAGGAGAAAAACTGTTTTTT. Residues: CASSFGAGEKLFF.

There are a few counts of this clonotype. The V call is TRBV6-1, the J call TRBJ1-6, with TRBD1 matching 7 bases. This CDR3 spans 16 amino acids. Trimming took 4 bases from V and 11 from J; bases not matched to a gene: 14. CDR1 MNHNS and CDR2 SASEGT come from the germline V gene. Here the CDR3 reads CASSGPRTGLRTPLHF. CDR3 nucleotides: TGTGCCAGCAGTGGCCCCCGGACAGGACTGAGGACACCCCTCCACTTT.

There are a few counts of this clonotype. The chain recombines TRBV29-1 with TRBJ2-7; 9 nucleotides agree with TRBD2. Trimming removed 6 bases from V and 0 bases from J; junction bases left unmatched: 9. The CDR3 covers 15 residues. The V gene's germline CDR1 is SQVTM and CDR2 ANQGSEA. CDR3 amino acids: CSVGGGSGGSYEQYF. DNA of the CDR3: TGCAGCGTCGGGGGTGGTAGCGGGGGCTCCTACGAGCAGTACTTC.

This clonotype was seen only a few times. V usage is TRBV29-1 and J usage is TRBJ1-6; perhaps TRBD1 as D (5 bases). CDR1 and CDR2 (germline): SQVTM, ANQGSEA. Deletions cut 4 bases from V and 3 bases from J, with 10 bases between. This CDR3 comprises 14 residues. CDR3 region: CSVAGGIYNSPLHF. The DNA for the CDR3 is TGCAGCGTTGCCGGGGGTATCTATAATTCACCCCTCCACTTT.

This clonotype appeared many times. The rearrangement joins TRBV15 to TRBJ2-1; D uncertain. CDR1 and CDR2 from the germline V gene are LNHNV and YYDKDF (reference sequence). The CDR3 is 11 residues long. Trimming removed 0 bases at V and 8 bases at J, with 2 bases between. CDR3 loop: CATSRDYEQFF. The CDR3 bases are TGTGCCACCAGCAGAGATTATGAGCAGTTCTTC. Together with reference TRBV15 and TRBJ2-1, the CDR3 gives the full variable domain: DAMVIQNPRYQVTQFGKPVTLSCSQTLNHNVMYWYQQKSSQAPKLLFHYYDKDFNNEADTPDNFQSRRPNTSFCFLDIRSPGLGDTAMYLCATSRDYEQFFGPGTRLTVL.

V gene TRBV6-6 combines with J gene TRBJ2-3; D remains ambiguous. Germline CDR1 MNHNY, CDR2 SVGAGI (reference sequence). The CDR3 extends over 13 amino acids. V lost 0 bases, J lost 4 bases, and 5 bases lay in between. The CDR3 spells CASSYSISDTQYF. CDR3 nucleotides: TGTGCCAGCAGTTACTCGATCTCAGATACGCAGTATTTT.

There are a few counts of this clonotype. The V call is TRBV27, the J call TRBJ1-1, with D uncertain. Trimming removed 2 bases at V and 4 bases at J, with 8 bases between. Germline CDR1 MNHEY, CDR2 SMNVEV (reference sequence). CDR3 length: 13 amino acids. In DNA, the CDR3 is TGTGCCAGCAGTTTACTAGGAGGCACTGAAGCTTTCTTT. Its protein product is CASSLLGGTEAFF.

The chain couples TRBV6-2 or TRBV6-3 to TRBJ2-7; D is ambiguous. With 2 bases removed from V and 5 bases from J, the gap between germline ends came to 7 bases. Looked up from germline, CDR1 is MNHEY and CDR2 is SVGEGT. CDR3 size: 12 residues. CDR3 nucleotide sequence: TGTGCCAGCAGTTACGTTCCGCACGAGCAGTACTTC. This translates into CASSYVPHEQYF.

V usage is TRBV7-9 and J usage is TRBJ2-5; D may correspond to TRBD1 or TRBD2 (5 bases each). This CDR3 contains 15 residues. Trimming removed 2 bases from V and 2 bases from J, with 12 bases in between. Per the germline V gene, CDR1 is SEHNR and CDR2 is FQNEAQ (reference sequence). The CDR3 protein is CASSLIRGAQETQYF. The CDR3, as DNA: TGTGCCAGCAGCTTAATAAGAGGGGCTCAAGAGACCCAGTACTTC.

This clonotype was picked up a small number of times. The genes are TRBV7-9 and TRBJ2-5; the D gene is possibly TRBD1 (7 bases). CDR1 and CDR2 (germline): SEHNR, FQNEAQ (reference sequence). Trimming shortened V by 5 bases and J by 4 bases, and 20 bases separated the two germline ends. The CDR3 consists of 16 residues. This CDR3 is CASSTSRQGLLETQYF. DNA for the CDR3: TGTGCCAGCAGCACGTCCAGACAGGGACTTTTAGAGACCCAGTACTTC.

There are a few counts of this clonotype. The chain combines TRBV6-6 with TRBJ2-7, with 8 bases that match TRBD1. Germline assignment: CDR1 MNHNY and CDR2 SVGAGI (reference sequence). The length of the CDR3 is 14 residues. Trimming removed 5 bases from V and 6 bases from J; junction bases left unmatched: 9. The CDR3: CASSLGQGQPEQYF. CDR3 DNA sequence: TGTGCCAGCAGTCTCGGACAGGGTCAGCCCGAGCAGTACTTC.

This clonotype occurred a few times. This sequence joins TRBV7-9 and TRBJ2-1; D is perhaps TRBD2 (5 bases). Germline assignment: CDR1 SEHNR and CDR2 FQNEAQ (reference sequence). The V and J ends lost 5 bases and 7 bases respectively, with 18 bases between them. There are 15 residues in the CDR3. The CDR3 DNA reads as TGTGCCAGCAGCCTGGCCGGGGTTGGCAGGAATGAGCAGTTCTTC. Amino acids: CASSLAGVGRNEQFF.

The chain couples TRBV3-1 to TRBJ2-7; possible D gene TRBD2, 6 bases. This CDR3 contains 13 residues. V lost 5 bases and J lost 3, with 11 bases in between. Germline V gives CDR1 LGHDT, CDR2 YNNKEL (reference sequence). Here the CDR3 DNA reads TGTGCCAGCAGCTCTAGGGGAGGCTACGAGCAGTACTTC. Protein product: CASSSRGGYEQYF.

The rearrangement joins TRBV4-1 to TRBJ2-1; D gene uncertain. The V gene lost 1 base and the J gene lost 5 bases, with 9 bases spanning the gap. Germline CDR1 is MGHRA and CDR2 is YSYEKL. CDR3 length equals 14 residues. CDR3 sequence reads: CASSQVVGNNEQFF. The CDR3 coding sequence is TGCGCCAGCAGCCAAGTGGTTGGGAACAATGAGCAGTTCTTC.